The 19 T cell receptor beta chains below all came from one sample that was sequenced in a study of T cell responses to AZD1222 COVID-19 vaccine. Clones were sequenced by immunoSEQ multiplex PCR, and TCRdb holds only the in-frame ones, with some missing. This sample has around 84,000 clones, with around 86% found just once. The starting material was peripheral blood, obtained on day 0 of AZD1222 vaccination. These receptor sequences come from an adult in good health.

The gene calls are TRBV7-3 and TRBJ2-2; D possibly corresponds to TRBD2 (5 bases). Trimming removed 0 bases from V and 7 bases from J, with 9 bases in between. The CDR3 has 14 amino acids. Looked up from germline, CDR1 is SGHTA and CDR2 is FQGTGA. CDR3 DNA: TGTGCCAGCAGCTTAACGCTAGCCGGCGGGGAGCTGTTTTTT. Translating gives CASSLTLAGGELFF.

The V gene is TRBV4-1, the J gene TRBJ1-5; possibly TRBD1 for D (5 bases). The CDR3 covers 16 residues. Between the trimmed V and J ends, which lost 1 base and 0 bases, there was a span of 10 bases. CDR1 is MGHRA, CDR2 YSYEKL, per germline. The CDR3 here is CASSQGGYSSNQPQHF. The DNA of the CDR3 is TGCGCCAGCAGCCAAGGGGGCTACTCTAGCAATCAGCCCCAGCATTTT.

The chain recombines TRBV10-3 with TRBJ1-1, with D possibly TRBD1 on 6 matching bases. CDR3 size: 14 residues. V lost 2 bases to trimming and J lost 3 bases, with 10 bases between them. Germline V lookup: CDR1 ENHRY, CDR2 SYGVKD. The CDR3 reads CAISERGGDTEAFF. DNA of the CDR3: TGTGCCATCAGTGAGCGAGGGGGTGACACTGAAGCTTTCTTT.

This chain uses TRBV28 with TRBJ2-3; TRBD2 is a possible D gene (6 bases). The CDR3 runs to 15 residues. Trimming left V 3 bases short and J 0 bases short, with 10 bases between. Germline V lookup: CDR1 MDHEN, CDR2 SYDVKM. CDR3 sequence (DNA): TGTGCCAGCAGTTTCAGGCGGGAAAGCACAGATACGCAGTATTTT. It translates to CASSFRRESTDTQYF.

This chain uses TRBV5-1 with TRBJ1-1; perhaps TRBD1 as D (5 bases). V dropped 2 bases and J dropped 7 bases, with 12 bases sitting between them. Germline loops: CDR1 SGHRS, CDR2 YFSETQ. This CDR3 comprises 13 residues. The CDR3 region is CASSFREEGEAFF. CDR3 in DNA: TGCGCCAGCAGCTTCAGGGAAGAGGGTGAAGCTTTCTTT.

The genes are TRBV9 and TRBJ1-2; D is unresolved. V lost 2 bases and J 1 base, leaving 12 bases between the germline ends. CDR3 length: 15 residues. Germline CDR1 reads SGDLS; CDR2 reads YYNGEE. CDR3 nucleotide sequence: TGTGCCAGCAGCGTTTCCGGGCGGAGTAACTATGGCTACACCTTC. Translated, it gives CASSVSGRSNYGYTF.

CDR3 in DNA: TGTGCCAGCAGCTTGAAGGGGGGGGGCCGCCCAGATACGCAGTATTTT. As protein: CASSLKGGGRPDTQYF. The chain couples TRBV5-4 to TRBJ2-3; a weak D match, TRBD2 (7 bases). Germline CDR1 is SGHNT and CDR2 is YYREEE (reference sequence). The CDR3 extends over 16 amino acids. V lost 1 base and J lost 4, with 16 bases in between.

The V and J genes are TRBV9 and TRBJ1-2, with 7 bases that match TRBD1. J lost 1 base, V lost 3 bases, and 9 bases had no gene match. This CDR3 has 16 amino acids. Germline V gene lookup returns CDR1 SGDLS and CDR2 YYNGEE. CDR3 DNA: TGTGCCAGCAGCGCCCCCTCGACAGGGAGTAACTATGGCTACACCTTC. Protein product: CASSAPSTGSNYGYTF. The full variable domain, its missing parts supplied by reference TRBV9 and TRBJ1-2, is DSGVTQTPKHLITATGQRVTLRCSPRSGDLSVYWYQQSLDQGLQFLIQYYNGEERAKGNILERFSAQQFPDLHSELNLSSLELGDSALYFCASSAPSTGSNYGYTFGSGTRLTVV.

The V and J genes are TRBV7-8 and TRBJ2-7, with D unclear. V lost 3 bases, J lost 7 bases, and 16 bases lay in between. Germline V gives CDR1 SGHVS, CDR2 FQNEAQ. CDR3 length equals 14 residues. The CDR3 nucleotides are TGTGCCAGCAGCTTGAGATCTGGTATGAGGGAGCAGTACTTC. As protein: CASSLRSGMREQYF. Looking up the rest from reference TRBV7-8 and TRBJ2-7 gives the full variable domain: GAGVSQSPRYKVAKRGQDVALRCDPISGHVSLFWYQQALGQGPEFLTYFQNEAQLDKSGLPSDRFFAERPEGSVSTLKIQRTQQEDSAVYLCASSLRSGMREQYFGPGTRLTVT.

V usage is TRBV7-2 and J usage is TRBJ1-2; the match to TRBD1 covers 10 bases. The length of the CDR3 is 17 residues. Germline CDR1 SGHTA, CDR2 FQGNSA. V lost 2 bases and J lost 7; bases outside the gene matches: 13. The DNA for the CDR3 is TGTGCCAGCAGCTTAAAATCGCCGGGACAGGGGATTCCTGGCTACACCTTC. Translating it yields CASSLKSPGQGIPGYTF.

CDR3 DNA sequence: TGTGCCAGCAGTTTTAACGGGCCGGGCGAGCAGTACTTC. Protein sequence: CASSFNGPGEQYF. The gene calls are TRBV12-3 or TRBV12-4 and TRBJ2-7; D uncertain. The CDR3 runs 13 residues. Trimming shortened V by 3 bases and J by 6 bases, and 12 bases separated the two germline ends.

The chain uses TRBV12-3 or TRBV12-4 and TRBJ1-5, with D uncertain. The CDR3 is 11 amino acids. Between the trimmed V and J ends, which lost 6 bases and 12 bases, there was a span of 12 bases. As DNA, the CDR3 is TGTGCCAGCAGCCGAGGTTATCACCAGCATTTT. It translates to CASSRGYHQHF.

The chain uses TRBV3-1 (or the pseudogene TRBV3-2) and TRBJ2-3; no clear D gene. Trimming shortened V by 3 bases and J by 6 bases, and 10 bases separated the two germline ends. Per the germline V gene, CDR1 is LGHDT and CDR2 is YNNKEL (reference sequence). The CDR3 consists of 13 residues. The CDR3 spells CASSHRAPDTQYF. The CDR3 DNA is TGTGCCAGCAGCCACCGGGCTCCGGATACGCAGTATTTT.

The CDR3 nucleotides read TGTGCCAGCAGCCGGAGCTCCTACGAGCAGTACTTC. Protein sequence: CASSRSSYEQYF. The V and J genes are TRBV27 and TRBJ2-7; no firm D call. CDR1 is MNHEY and CDR2 is SMNVEV in the germline V gene (reference sequence). The CDR3 is 12 residues long. Trimming removed 6 bases from V and 0 bases from J, with 6 bases in between.

V is TRBV4-1 and J is TRBJ1-4; D remains unclear. The germline V and J ends were trimmed by 2 bases and 8 bases, with 15 bases remaining between them. CDR1 and CDR2 (germline): MGHRA, YSYEKL. The CDR3 loop spans 15 amino acids. In DNA, the CDR3 is TGCGCCAGCAGCCAACTGCCCGGGATAGGGGAAAAACTGTTTTTT. Its protein is CASSQLPGIGEKLFF.

The chain employs TRBV18 and TRBJ2-2; no reliable D call. CDR1 is KGHSH and CDR2 is LQKENI in the germline V gene. The CDR3 has 17 residues. V dropped 0 bases and J dropped 0 bases, with 11 bases sitting between them. The CDR3: CASSPPYGEPNTGELFF. In DNA, the CDR3 is TGTGCCAGCTCACCACCGTATGGGGAACCGAACACCGGGGAGCTGTTTTTT. Supplemented by reference TRBV18 and TRBJ2-2, the full variable domain reads NAGVMQNPRHLVRRRGQEARLRCSPMKGHSHVYWYRQLPEEGLKFMVYLQKENIIDESGMPKERFSAEFPKEGPSILRIQQVVRGDSAAYFCASSPPYGEPNTGELFFGEGSRLTVL.

The rearrangement uses TRBV15 and TRBJ2-1, with 12 bases identical to TRBD2. Germline CDR1 and CDR2: LNHNV and YYDKDF (reference sequence). This CDR3 has 15 residues. V trimming: 7 bases; J trimming: 10 bases; junction bases outside the gene matches: 11. In nucleotides, the CDR3 is TGTGCCACCAAGGGTGGACTAGCGGGAAATAAGGAGCAGTTCTTC. Its translation is CATKGGLAGNKEQFF.

The chain links TRBV2 to TRBJ2-1; 9 nucleotides match TRBD2. V was pared by 7 bases and J by 15 bases, with 10 bases of the junction left unmatched. The CDR3 totals 12 residues. Germline CDR1 is SNHLY and CDR2 is FYNNEI. Here the CDR3 DNA reads TGTGCCAGCATAGGGCAGCGGGAGGCTTCGTTCTTC. Translating it yields CASIGQREASFF. The complete variable domain, with remaining parts taken from reference TRBV2 and TRBJ2-1, reads EPEVTQTPSHQVTQMGQEVILRCVPISNHLYFYWYRQILGQKVEFLVSFYNNEISEKSEIFDDQFSVERPDGSNFTLKIRSTKLEDSAMYFCASIGQREASFFGPGTRLTVL.

The CDR3 spells CASSDSGQFRWYSNQPQHF. The CDR3 DNA reads TGTGCCAGCAGTGATTCGGGACAGTTTCGTTGGTATAGCAATCAGCCCCAGCATTTT. V usage is TRBV2 and J usage is TRBJ1-5, with 7 bases lining up with TRBD1. The CDR3 is 19 amino acids. The germline V gene encodes CDR1 SNHLY and CDR2 FYNNEI. The trim removed 3 bases at V and 0 bases at J, leaving 14 bases unmatched.